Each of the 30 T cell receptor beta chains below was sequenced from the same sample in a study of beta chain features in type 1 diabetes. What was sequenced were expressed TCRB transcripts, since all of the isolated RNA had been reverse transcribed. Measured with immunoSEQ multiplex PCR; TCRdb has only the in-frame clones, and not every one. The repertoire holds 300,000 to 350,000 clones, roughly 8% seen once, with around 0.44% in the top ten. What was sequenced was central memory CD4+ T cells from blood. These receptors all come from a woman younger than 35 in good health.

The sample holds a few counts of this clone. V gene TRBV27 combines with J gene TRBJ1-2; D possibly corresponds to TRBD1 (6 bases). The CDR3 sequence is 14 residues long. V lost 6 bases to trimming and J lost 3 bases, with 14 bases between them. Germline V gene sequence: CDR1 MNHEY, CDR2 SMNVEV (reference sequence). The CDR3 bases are TGTGCCAGCAGCCCAGGGGCGACTTACTATGGCTACACCTTC. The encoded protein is CASSPGATYYGYTF.

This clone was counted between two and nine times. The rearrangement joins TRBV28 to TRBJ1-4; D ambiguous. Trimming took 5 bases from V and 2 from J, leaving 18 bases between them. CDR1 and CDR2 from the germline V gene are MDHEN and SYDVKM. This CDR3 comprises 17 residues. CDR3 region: CASSPRRALNTNEKLFF. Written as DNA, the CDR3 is TGTGCCAGCAGTCCCCGTAGAGCACTGAACACTAATGAAAAACTGTTTTTT.

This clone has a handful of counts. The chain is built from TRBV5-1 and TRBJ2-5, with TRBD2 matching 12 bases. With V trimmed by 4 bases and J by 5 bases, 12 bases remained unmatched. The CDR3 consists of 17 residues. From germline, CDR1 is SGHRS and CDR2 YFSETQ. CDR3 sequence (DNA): TGCGCCAGCAGCCCGGGACTAGCGGGCCTCAAAGGGGAGACCCAGTACTTC. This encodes CASSPGLAGLKGETQYF.

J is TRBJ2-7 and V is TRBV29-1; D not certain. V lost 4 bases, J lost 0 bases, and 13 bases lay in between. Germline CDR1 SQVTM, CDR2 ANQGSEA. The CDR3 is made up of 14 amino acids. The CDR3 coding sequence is TGCAGCGTTGGTGGGCTGACCGGCTCCTACGAGCAGTACTTC. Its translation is CSVGGLTGSYEQYF.

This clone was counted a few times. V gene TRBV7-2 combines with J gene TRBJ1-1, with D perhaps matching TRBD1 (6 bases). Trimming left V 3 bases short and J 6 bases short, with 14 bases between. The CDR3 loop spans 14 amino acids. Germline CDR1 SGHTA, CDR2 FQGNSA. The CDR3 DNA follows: TGTGCCAGCAGCTTCCAACAGGGCGGATCTGAAGCTTTCTTT. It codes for CASSFQQGGSEAFF.

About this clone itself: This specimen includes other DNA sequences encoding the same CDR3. CDR3 coding DNA: TGTGCCAGCTCGAAGGGCGGCCGCACAGATACGCAGTATTTT. It codes for CASSKGGRTDTQYF. V gene TRBV27 combines with J gene TRBJ2-3; the D is unclear. Germline CDR1 is MNHEY and CDR2 is SMNVEV (reference sequence). CDR3 length: 14 residues. Trimming pared 8 bases from V and 1 base from J, leaving 13 bases between.

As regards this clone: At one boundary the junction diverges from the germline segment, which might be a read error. CDR3 region: CASSLAGRESRDTQYF. CDR3 DNA sequence: TGCGCCAGCAGCTTGGCCGGGCGGGAGAGCAGAGATACGCAGTATTTT. The chain is built from TRBV5-1 and TRBJ2-3; 7 positions agree with TRBD2. The germline CDR1 and CDR2 sequences are SGHRS and YFSETQ. There are 16 residues in the CDR3.

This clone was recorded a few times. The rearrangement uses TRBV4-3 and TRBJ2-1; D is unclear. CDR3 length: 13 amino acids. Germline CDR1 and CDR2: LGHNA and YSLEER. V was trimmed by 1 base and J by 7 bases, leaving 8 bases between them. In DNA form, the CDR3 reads TGCGCCAGCAGCCAAGCTAGTCCTAATGAGCAGTTCTTC. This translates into CASSQASPNEQFF.

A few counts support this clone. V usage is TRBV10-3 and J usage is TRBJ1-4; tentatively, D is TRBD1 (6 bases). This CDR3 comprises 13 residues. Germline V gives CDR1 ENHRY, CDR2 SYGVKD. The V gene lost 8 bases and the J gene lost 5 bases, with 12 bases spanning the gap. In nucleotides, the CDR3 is TGTGCCATCTGGGACACCGGGAATGAAAAACTGTTTTTT. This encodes CAIWDTGNEKLFF.

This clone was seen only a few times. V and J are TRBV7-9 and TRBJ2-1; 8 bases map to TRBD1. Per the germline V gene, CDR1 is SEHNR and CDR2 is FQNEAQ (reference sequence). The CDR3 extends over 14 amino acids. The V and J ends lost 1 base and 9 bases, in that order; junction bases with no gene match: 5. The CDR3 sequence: CASSLGTGLFEQFF. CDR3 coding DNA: TGTGCCAGCAGCTTAGGGACAGGGCTATTTGAGCAGTTCTTC.

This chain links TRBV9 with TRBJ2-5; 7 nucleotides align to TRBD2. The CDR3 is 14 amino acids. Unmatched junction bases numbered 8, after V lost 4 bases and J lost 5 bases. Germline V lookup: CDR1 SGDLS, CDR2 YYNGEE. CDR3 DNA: TGTGCCAGCAGCCCGAAGGGCGGGAGTGAGACCCAGTACTTC. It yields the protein CASSPKGGSETQYF.

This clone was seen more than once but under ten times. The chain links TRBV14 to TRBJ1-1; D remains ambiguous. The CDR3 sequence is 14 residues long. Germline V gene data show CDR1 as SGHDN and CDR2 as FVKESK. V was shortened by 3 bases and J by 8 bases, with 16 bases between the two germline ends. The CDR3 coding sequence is TGTGCCAGCAGCCACCTAGGACCCGTCAGGGAAGCTTTCTTT. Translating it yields CASSHLGPVREAFF.

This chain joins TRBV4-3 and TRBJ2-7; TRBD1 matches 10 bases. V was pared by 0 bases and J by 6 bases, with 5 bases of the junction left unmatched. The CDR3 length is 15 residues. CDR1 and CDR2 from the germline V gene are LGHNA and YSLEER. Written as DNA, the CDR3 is TGCGCCAGCAGCCAAGACCTCGGGACAGGGGTCGAGCAGTACTTC. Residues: CASSQDLGTGVEQYF.

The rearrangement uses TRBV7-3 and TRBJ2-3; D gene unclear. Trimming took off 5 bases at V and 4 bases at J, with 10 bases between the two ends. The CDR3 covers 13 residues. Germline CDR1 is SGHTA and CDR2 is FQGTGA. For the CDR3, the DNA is TGTGCCAGCAGCCAGTCGAGTGCAGATACGCAGTATTTT. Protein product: CASSQSSADTQYF.

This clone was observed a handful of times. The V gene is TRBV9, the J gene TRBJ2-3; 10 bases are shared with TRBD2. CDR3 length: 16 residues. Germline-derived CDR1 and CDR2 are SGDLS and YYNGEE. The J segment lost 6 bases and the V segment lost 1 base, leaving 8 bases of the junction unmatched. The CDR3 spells CASSVSAGGPGDTQYF. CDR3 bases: TGTGCCAGCAGCGTATCAGCGGGAGGGCCAGGGGATACGCAGTATTTT.

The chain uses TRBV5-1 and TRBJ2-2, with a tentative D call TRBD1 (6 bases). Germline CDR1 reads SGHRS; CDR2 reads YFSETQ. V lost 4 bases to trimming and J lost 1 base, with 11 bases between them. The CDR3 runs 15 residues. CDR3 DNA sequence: TGCGCCAGCAGCCAAGGGGGATTGAACACCGGGGAGCTGTTTTTT. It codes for CASSQGGLNTGELFF.

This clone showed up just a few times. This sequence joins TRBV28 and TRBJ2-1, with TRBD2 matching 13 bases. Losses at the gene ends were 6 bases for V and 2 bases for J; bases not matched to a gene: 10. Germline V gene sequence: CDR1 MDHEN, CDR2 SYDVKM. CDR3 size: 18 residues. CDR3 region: CASRRDGLAGETYNEQFF. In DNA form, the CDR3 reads TGTGCCAGCAGGCGGGACGGACTAGCGGGGGAGACCTACAATGAGCAGTTCTTC.

CDR3 loop: CSVPGTSGITEQFF. The CDR3 nucleotides are TGCAGCGTCCCCGGGACTAGCGGGATCACTGAGCAGTTCTTC. The chain joins TRBV29-1 to TRBJ2-1; 13 bases line up with TRBD2. Germline CDR1 and CDR2: SQVTM and ANQGSEA. The V and J ends lost 6 bases and 9 bases, in that order; junction bases with no gene match: 8. The CDR3 length is 14 residues.

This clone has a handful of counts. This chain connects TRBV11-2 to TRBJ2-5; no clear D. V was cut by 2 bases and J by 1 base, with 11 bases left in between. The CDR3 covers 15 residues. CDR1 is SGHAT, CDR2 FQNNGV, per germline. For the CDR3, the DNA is TGTGCCAGCAGCTTATTGCCAGAGTCCCAAGAGACCCAGTACTTC. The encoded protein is CASSLLPESQETQYF.

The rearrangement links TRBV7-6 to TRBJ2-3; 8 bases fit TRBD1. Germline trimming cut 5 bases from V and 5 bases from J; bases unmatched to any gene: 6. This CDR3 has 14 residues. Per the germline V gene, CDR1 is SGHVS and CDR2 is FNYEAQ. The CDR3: CASSPTGVVDTQYF. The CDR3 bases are TGTGCCAGCAGCCCGACAGGGGTAGTAGATACGCAGTATTTT.

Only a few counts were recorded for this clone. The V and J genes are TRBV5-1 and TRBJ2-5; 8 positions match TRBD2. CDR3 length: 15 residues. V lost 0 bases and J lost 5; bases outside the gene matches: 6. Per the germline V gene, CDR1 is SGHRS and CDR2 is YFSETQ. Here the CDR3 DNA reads TGCGCCAGCAGCTTGGGAAGCGGGAGTCTTGAGACCCAGTACTTC. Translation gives CASSLGSGSLETQYF.

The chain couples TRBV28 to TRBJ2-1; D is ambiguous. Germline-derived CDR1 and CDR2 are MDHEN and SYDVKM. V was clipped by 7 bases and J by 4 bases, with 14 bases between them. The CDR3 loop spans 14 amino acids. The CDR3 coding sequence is TGTGCCAGCACGACGTCTAATTTTTACAATGAGCAGTTCTTC. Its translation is CASTTSNFYNEQFF.

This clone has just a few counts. CDR3 in DNA: TGTGCCAGCAGTGAAGCAGTACAGCCGGACTACGAGCAGTACTTC. Residues: CASSEAVQPDYEQYF. The chain employs TRBV6-1 and TRBJ2-7; D call uncertain. Deletions cut 0 bases from V and 3 bases from J, with 12 bases between. The CDR3 is made up of 15 amino acids. Looked up from germline, CDR1 is MNHNS and CDR2 is SASEGT.

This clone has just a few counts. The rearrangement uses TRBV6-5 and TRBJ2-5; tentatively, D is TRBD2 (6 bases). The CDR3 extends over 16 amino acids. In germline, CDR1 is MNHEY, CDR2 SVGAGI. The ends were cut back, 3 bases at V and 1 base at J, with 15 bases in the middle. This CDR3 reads CASSYGRSRGQETQYF. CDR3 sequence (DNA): TGTGCCAGCAGTTATGGGAGGAGCCGTGGCCAAGAGACCCAGTACTTC.

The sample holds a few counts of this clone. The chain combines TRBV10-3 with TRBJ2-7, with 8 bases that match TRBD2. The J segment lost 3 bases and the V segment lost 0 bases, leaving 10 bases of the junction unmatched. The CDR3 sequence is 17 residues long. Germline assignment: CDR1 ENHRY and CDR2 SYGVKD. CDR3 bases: TGTGCCATCAGTGAGTCGACAGGACTAGCCCTCCACTACGAGCAGTACTTC. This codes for CAISESTGLALHYEQYF.

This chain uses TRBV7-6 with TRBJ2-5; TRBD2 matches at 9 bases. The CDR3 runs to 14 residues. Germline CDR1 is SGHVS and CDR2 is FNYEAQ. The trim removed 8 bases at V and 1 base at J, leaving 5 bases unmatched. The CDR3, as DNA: TGTGCCAGCGGCATTAGCGGGAGCCAAGAGACCCAGTACTTC. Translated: CASGISGSQETQYF.

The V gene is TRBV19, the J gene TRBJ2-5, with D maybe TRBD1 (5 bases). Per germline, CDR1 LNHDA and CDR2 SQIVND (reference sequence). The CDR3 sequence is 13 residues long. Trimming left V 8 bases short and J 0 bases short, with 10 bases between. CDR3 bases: TGTGCCAGTCGCAGGGCGTACCAAGAGACCCAGTACTTC. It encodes CASRRAYQETQYF.

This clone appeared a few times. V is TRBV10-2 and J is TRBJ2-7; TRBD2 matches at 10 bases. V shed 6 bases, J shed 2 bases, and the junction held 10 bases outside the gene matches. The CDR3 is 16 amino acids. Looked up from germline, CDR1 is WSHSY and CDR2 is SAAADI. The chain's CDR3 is CASSRDASGSTYEQYF. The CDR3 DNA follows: TGCGCCAGCAGCCGCGACGCTAGCGGGAGCACCTACGAGCAGTACTTC.

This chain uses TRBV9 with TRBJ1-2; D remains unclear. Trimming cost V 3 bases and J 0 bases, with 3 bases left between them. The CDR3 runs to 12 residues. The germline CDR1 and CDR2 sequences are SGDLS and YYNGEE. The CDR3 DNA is TGTGCCAGCAGCGGTTCTAACTATGGCTACACCTTC. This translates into CASSGSNYGYTF.

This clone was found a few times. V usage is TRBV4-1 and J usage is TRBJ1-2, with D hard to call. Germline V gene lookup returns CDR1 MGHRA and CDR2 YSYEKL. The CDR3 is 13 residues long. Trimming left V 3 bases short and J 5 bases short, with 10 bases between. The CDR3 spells CASSHQLGYGYTF. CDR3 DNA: TGCGCCAGCAGCCATCAGTTAGGGTATGGCTACACCTTC.